This TCR beta chain was documented in a study of cytomegalovirus exposure and HLA in healthy donors. On the study more broadly: The same platform was used for the 95 to 150 validation repertoires and the approximately 700 first-cohort repertoires, a later analysis reported. Study observations and caveats: Many donors shared some public TCRs, even though most TCR sequences were rare. Researchers reported that three CMV-associated chains were confirmed in vitro as CMV antigen-specific. Within the 95 to 150 validation repertoires, first-cohort TCR clusters tended to co-occur, according to a later analysis.

The germline V gene encodes CDR1 SEHNR and CDR2 FQNEAQ (reference sequence). V was shortened by 2 bases and J by 2 bases, with 3 bases between the two germline ends. The CDR3 is 13 residues long. Produced via immunoSEQ multiplex PCR; TCRdb's table is partial and in-frame only. Seen here are roughly 220,000 clones, around nine tenths observed once, and the top ten hold 1.1%. A remark on this clone: The antigen is unknown. The sample contains more than one DNA sequence encoding this CDR3.

The receptor comes from a woman younger than 30 in good health and CMV-seronegative. V gene TRBV7-9 combines with J gene TRBJ2-2; D call uncertain. Sequencing used PBMCs. CDR3 DNA: TGTGCCAGCAGCTTACTTAACACCGGGGAGCTGTTTTTT. This translates into CASSLLNTGELFF.